These 7 T cell receptor beta chains came from one sample sequenced in a study of shared clonotypes between healthy human individuals (dated by TCRdb to the early 2020s). The receptor library was made with the immunoSEQ multiplex PCR assay. As stored in TCRdb, this immuneACCESS dataset retains in-frame rearrangements with V and J assigned. A fraction of the clones does not appear; measured against another copy, unresolved V genes explain less than half of the discrepancy, and the remainder lacks a known reason. This sample holds roughly 1,500,000 clones; about 98% were observed only once. In total, the top ten clones hold around 0.47% of the sample. Input material: naive CD4+ T cells sorted from blood. The cell subset or site label corresponds to: CD45RA+ positively selected. The receptors originated from a man aged 30-40 years in good health.

The CDR3 sequence: CASSGGSLYTDTQYF. DNA of the CDR3: TGTGCCAGCAGCGGGGGGTCCCTCTACACAGATACGCAGTATTTT. This chain connects TRBV7-9 to TRBJ2-3, with D perhaps TRBD2 (6 bases). In germline, CDR1 is SEHNR, CDR2 FQNEAQ (reference sequence). The CDR3 totals 15 residues. V lost 5 bases, J lost 2 bases, and 14 bases lay in between.

The rearrangement links TRBV11-2 to TRBJ2-5; TRBD2 might be the D (5 bases). The CDR3 is 15 amino acids. The germline CDR1 and CDR2 sequences are SGHAT and FQNNGV. V lost 5 bases and J 0 bases, leaving 13 bases between the germline ends. The CDR3 DNA follows: TGTGCCAGCAGCACAATCAAGCGGAACCAAGAGACCCAGTACTTC. It is translated as CASSTIKRNQETQYF. Full variable domain (missing parts from reference TRBV11-2 and TRBJ2-5): EAGVAQSPRYKIIEKRQSVAFWCNPISGHATLYWYQQILGQGPKLLIQFQNNGVVDDSQLPKDRFSAERLKGVDSTLKIQPAKLEDSAVYLCASSTIKRNQETQYFGPGTRLLVL.

In its sample, this clone was seen once. The chain carries TRBV7-2 and TRBJ1-4, with unresolved D. In germline, CDR1 is SGHTA, CDR2 FQGNSA. The ends were cut back, 2 bases at V and 4 bases at J, with 17 bases in the middle. The CDR3 loop spans 17 amino acids. The CDR3 loop reads CASSLLGVAGSNEKLFF. Written as DNA, the CDR3 is TGTGCCAGCAGCTTACTCGGGGTGGCAGGTAGTAATGAAAAACTGTTTTTT.

The rearrangement links TRBV11-3 to TRBJ2-5; no firm D call. The V gene lost 5 bases and the J gene lost 6 bases, with 1 base spanning the gap. The germline CDR1 and CDR2 sequences are SGHNT and YENEEA. The CDR3 runs to 9 residues. The CDR3 DNA reads as TGTGCCAGCAGCCAGACCCAGTACTTC. Translation: CASSQTQYF.

The chain carries TRBV21-1 and TRBJ2-4; the D segment call TRBD2 is taken from the table without a DNA check. TRBV21-1 counts as a pseudogene. The CDR3 extends over 14 amino acids. This CDR3 is CASSKGQGRGIQYF. CDR3 in DNA: TGTGCCAGCAGCAAAGGGCAGGGGAGGGGCATTCAGTACTTC.

The chain has TRBV30 and TRBJ2-5; D might be TRBD1 (5 bases). The V and J ends lost 3 bases and 0 bases respectively, with 11 bases between them. The CDR3 extends over 14 amino acids. Germline CDR1 GTSNPN, CDR2 SVGIG (reference sequence). The CDR3 nucleotides read TGTGCCTGGAGGGGGCCCGGGTACCAAGAGACCCAGTACTTC. It translates to CAWRGPGYQETQYF.

This clone was observed a single time. The CDR3 DNA sequence: TGTGCTAGTGGTTTGGTATATGGGGACACTGAAGCTTTCTTT. Translated: CASGLVYGDTEAFF. The chain links TRBV12-5 to TRBJ1-1; D is undetermined. Germline-derived CDR1 and CDR2 are LGHNT and FRNRAP. V was cut by 0 bases and J by 3 bases, with 8 bases left in between. The CDR3 has 14 residues.